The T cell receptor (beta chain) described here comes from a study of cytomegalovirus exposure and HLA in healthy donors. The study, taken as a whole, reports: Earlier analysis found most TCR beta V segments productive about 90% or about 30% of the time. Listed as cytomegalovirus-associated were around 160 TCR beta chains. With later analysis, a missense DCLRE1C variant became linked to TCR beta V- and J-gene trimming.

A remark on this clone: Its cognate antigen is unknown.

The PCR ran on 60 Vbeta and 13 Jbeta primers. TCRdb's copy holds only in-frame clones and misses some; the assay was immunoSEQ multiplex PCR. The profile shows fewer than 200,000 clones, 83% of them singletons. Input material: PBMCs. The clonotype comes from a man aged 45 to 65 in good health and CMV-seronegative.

CDR3 protein: CASSSRQEANEKLFF. The CDR3 DNA reads as TGTGCCAGCAGCTCCCGACAGGAAGCTAATGAAAAACTGTTTTTT. This sequence joins TRBV7-9 and TRBJ1-4; tentative D call: TRBD1 (6 bases). The germline V gene has CDR1 SEHNR and CDR2 FQNEAQ (reference sequence). The CDR3 has 15 amino acids. V was clipped by 4 bases and J by 3 bases, with 12 bases between them.